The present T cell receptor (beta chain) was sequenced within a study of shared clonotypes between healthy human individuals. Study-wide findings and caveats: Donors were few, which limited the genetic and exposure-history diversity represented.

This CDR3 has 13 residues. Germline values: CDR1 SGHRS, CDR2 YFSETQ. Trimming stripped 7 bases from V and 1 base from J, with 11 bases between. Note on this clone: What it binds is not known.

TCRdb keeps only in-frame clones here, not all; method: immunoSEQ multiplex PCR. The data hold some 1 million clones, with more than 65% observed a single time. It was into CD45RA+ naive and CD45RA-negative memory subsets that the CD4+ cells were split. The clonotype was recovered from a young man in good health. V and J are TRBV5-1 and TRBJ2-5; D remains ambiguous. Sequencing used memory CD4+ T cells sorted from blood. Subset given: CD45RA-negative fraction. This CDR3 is CASALQSQETQYF. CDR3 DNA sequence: TGCGCCAGCGCATTACAATCCCAAGAGACCCAGTACTTC. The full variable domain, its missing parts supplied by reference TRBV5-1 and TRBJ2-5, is KAGVTQTPRYLIKTRGQQVTLSCSPISGHRSVSWYQQTPGQGLQFLFEYFSETQRNKGNFPGRFSGRQFSNSRSEMNVSTLELGDSALYLCASALQSQETQYFGPGTRLLVL.